This T cell receptor (beta chain) was sequenced for a study of cytomegalovirus exposure and HLA in healthy donors. The germline V gene encodes CDR1 MGHRA and CDR2 YSYEKL. Trimming took 11 bases from V and 0 from J, leaving 12 bases between them. The CDR3 has 13 residues. PCR amplification relied on 60 Vbeta primers (plus 13 Jbeta primers). TCRdb's table, derived via immunoSEQ multiplex PCR, lists solely in-frame clones and lacks some. The specimen's table records roughly 78,000 clones. This chain links TRBV4-1 with TRBJ2-3, with TRBD2 as a possible D gene (6 bases). The sequenced material came from PBMCs. This clonotype was sampled from a middle-aged man in good health and CMV-seronegative. Here the CDR3 DNA reads TGCGCCTCCCGGGACTGGAGCACAGATACGCAGTATTTT. Protein sequence: CASRDWSTDTQYF.